What follows are 17 T cell receptor beta chains derived from one specimen sequenced in a study of T cell responses to AZD1222 COVID-19 vaccine (dated by TCRdb to the early 2020s). The label giving this sample's time point can be read as: baseline before first vaccination. Libraries were constructed by the immunoSEQ multiplex PCR assay. TCRdb limited this immuneACCESS table to in-frame rearrangements with V and J called. A share of clones is missing; checked studies link under half to unresolved V genes, and the rest is unexplained. The sample yields about 190,000 clones; 90% to 95% were counted once. The biggest ten clones account for roughly 9.2% of the sample. The input for sequencing was peripheral blood, taken on day 0 of AZD1222 vaccination. The receptors shown here come from an adult in good health.

This sequence joins TRBV19 and TRBJ2-3, with TRBD2 matching 14 bases. CDR1 is LNHDA and CDR2 is SQIVND in the germline V gene (reference sequence). CDR3 length: 17 amino acids. Trimming took 3 bases from V and 4 from J; bases not matched to a gene: 6. CDR3 in amino acids: CASSMPGLAGVADTQYF. CDR3 in DNA: TGTGCCAGTAGTATGCCGGGACTAGCGGGAGTAGCAGATACGCAGTATTTT.

This chain connects TRBV5-1 to TRBJ2-1; 9 bases are a match to TRBD1. There are 15 residues in the CDR3. The V gene end was trimmed by 5 bases and the J gene end by 5 bases; junction bases not matched to a gene: 8. Germline V CDR1 and CDR2: SGHRS, YFSETQ. This CDR3 is CASRPRTGENNEQFF. As DNA, the CDR3 is TGCGCCAGCAGACCTCGGACAGGGGAAAACAATGAGCAGTTCTTC.

The chain couples TRBV27 to TRBJ2-7; D gene unclear. The V end was cut by 5 bases, the J end by 6 bases, with 11 bases between. Germline V gives CDR1 MNHEY, CDR2 SMNVEV (reference sequence). CDR3 length equals 12 residues. As DNA, the CDR3 is TGTGCCAGCAGTAGGTACAACGGCGAGCAGTACTTC. Residues: CASSRYNGEQYF.

The genes are TRBV6-2 or TRBV6-3 and TRBJ1-6; maybe TRBD1 (5 bases). V gave up 3 bases and J gave up 9 bases, with 12 bases separating them. CDR3 length: 14 amino acids. CDR1 MNHEY and CDR2 SVGEGT come from the germline V gene. CDR3 in DNA: TGTGCCAGCAGTTATGGACACCCAACTTCACCCCTCCACTTT. Translating it yields CASSYGHPTSPLHF.

This chain connects TRBV24-1 to TRBJ2-2, with D uncertain. Germline-derived CDR1 and CDR2 are KGHDR and SFDVKD. The V and J ends lost 4 bases and 0 bases respectively, with 5 bases between them. This CDR3 is 14 amino acids long. DNA for the CDR3: TGTGCCACCAGTGAGGGCACGAACACCGGGGAGCTGTTTTTT. This encodes CATSEGTNTGELFF.

The chain combines TRBV5-6 with TRBJ1-2; TRBD1 agrees at 9 bases. In germline, CDR1 is SGHDT, CDR2 YYEEEE. V lost 5 bases and J lost 1; bases outside the gene matches: 6. This CDR3 region has 15 residues. In DNA form, the CDR3 reads TGTGCCAGCAGAATCAGACAGGGGGTTAACTATGGCTACACCTTC. It specifies CASRIRQGVNYGYTF.

The V and J genes are TRBV5-6 and TRBJ2-7; TRBD1 agrees at 9 bases. With V trimmed by 0 bases and J by 1 base, 8 bases remained unmatched. Germline-derived CDR1 and CDR2 are SGHDT and YYEEEE. The CDR3 contains 17 residues. This chain's CDR3 is CASSLAVGTGQSYEQYF. Here the CDR3 DNA reads TGTGCCAGCAGCTTGGCCGTTGGGACAGGGCAATCCTACGAGCAGTACTTC.

The CDR3 DNA is TGCAGCGTTGAACAGGGTAGCGGACACGAGCAGTACTTC. As protein: CSVEQGSGHEQYF. The genes are TRBV29-1 and TRBJ2-7; a possible D gene is TRBD2 (6 bases). Deletions cut 2 bases from V and 5 bases from J, with 13 bases between. Germline V lookup: CDR1 SQVTM, CDR2 ANQGSEA. The CDR3 is 13 residues long.

The V and J genes are TRBV5-1 and TRBJ1-3; 7 bases agree with TRBD1. Per germline, CDR1 SGHRS and CDR2 YFSETQ. The CDR3 runs 19 residues. V was clipped by 4 bases and J by 1 base; unmatched bases: 17. CDR3 loop: CASSHGTVGIWGSGNTIYF. The CDR3 DNA is TGCGCCAGCAGCCACGGGACAGTAGGGATTTGGGGGTCTGGAAACACCATATATTTT.

This clone appeared a single time. The chain links TRBV7-8 to TRBJ2-3; the match to TRBD1 covers 7 bases. The CDR3 totals 18 residues. The trim removed 3 bases at V and 6 bases at J, leaving 18 bases unmatched. Germline CDR1 is SGHVS and CDR2 is FQNEAQ. This chain's CDR3 is CASSFSTVRGRVPDTQYF. The CDR3 DNA reads TGTGCCAGCAGCTTTTCCACAGTAAGGGGGCGAGTTCCGGATACGCAGTATTTT.

The chain couples TRBV2 to TRBJ2-2; 9 bases line up with TRBD2. Germline loops: CDR1 SNHLY, CDR2 FYNNEI. The trim removed 5 bases at V and 4 bases at J, leaving 5 bases unmatched. The CDR3 is made up of 15 amino acids. The CDR3 here is CASSRTSAGTGELFF. The CDR3 DNA reads as TGTGCCAGCAGTCGGACTAGCGCGGGCACCGGGGAGCTGTTTTTT.

The rearrangement uses TRBV6-2 or TRBV6-3 and TRBJ2-5; D is possibly TRBD2 (6 bases). The V end lost 2 bases, the J end lost 1 base, and 11 bases lay between the germline ends. This CDR3 is built from 15 residues. CDR1 MNHEY and CDR2 SVGEGT come from the germline V gene. This CDR3 reads CASSYSPGLQETQYF. In nucleotides, the CDR3 is TGTGCCAGCAGTTACAGTCCGGGACTCCAAGAGACCCAGTACTTC.

A single count supports this clone. The chain employs TRBV7-8 and TRBJ1-6; D uncertain. Germline V gives CDR1 SGHVS, CDR2 FQNEAQ. This CDR3 has 15 amino acids. The germline V and J ends were trimmed by 0 bases and 6 bases, with 9 bases remaining between them. CDR3 residues: CASSLASVGNSPLHF. In DNA, the CDR3 is TGTGCCAGCAGCTTAGCGTCGGTTGGTAATTCACCCCTCCACTTT.

The chain employs TRBV7-8 and TRBJ1-1; D uncertain. CDR1 SGHVS and CDR2 FQNEAQ come from the germline V gene. V was shortened by 2 bases and J by 1 base, with 11 bases between the two germline ends. This CDR3 region has 15 residues. This CDR3 reads CASSLNRSGNTEAFF. Written as DNA, the CDR3 is TGTGCCAGCAGCTTAAATAGATCTGGGAACACTGAAGCTTTCTTT.

V usage is TRBV5-1 and J usage is TRBJ1-1; unclear D gene. Germline V lookup: CDR1 SGHRS, CDR2 YFSETQ. The V end lost 1 base, the J end lost 0 bases, and 4 bases lay between the germline ends. The CDR3 is 13 residues long. This CDR3 reads CASSLYLNTEAFF. The CDR3 DNA reads TGCGCCAGCAGCTTGTACCTGAACACTGAAGCTTTCTTT.

The chain carries TRBV10-3 and TRBJ2-1; D not certain. Germline V CDR1 and CDR2: ENHRY, SYGVKD. V lost 4 bases, J lost 6 bases, and 13 bases lay in between. CDR3 length equals 14 residues. The CDR3 loop is CAISAPTRPNEQFF. CDR3 DNA: TGTGCCATCAGTGCCCCGACTCGCCCCAATGAGCAGTTCTTC.

The DNA for the CDR3 is TGTGCCAGCAGTTACTCTCGGGACAGGAGGTATGGCTACACCTTC. Translating it yields CASSYSRDRRYGYTF. V usage is TRBV6-5 and J usage is TRBJ1-2, with 8 bases aligning to TRBD1. The CDR3 sequence is 15 residues long. J lost 5 bases, V lost 0 bases, and 5 bases had no gene match. Germline V gene sequence: CDR1 MNHEY, CDR2 SVGAGI.